A single count supports the clone carrying this T cell receptor (beta chain). TCRdb keeps only in-frame clones here, not all; method: immunoSEQ multiplex PCR. Of about 300,000 clones detected, over 75% appear once; the ten largest clones hold roughly 0.93%. Germline V gene sequence: CDR1 MDHEN, CDR2 SYDVKM. V lost 2 bases and J 4 bases, leaving 11 bases between the germline ends. This CDR3 is 14 amino acids long. This sample is part of a study of cytomegalovirus exposure and HLA in healthy donors. The sample taken for sequencing was PBMCs. The TCR sequence derives from a woman between 18 and 29 years old in good health and CMV-seronegative. The chain links TRBV28 to TRBJ1-1; D might be TRBD1 (5 bases). The chain's CDR3 is CASSLGGDITEAFF. CDR3 DNA: TGTGCCAGCAGTTTAGGGGGGGATATCACTGAAGCTTTCTTT.